This record covers a single T cell receptor beta chain. The target antigen is unknown. It was with 60 Vbeta and 13 Jbeta primers that the PCR ran. TCRdb's copy holds only in-frame clones and misses some; the assay was immunoSEQ multiplex PCR. The data hold 200,000 to 250,000 clones, with around 80% observed a single time. This specimen belongs to a study of cytomegalovirus exposure and HLA in healthy donors. Overall study results and limits: Most subjects had HLA-A and HLA-B alleles reportedly predicted accurately by TCR beta sequences.

Trimming took 3 bases from V and 4 from J; bases not matched to a gene: 14. In germline, CDR1 is SGHTS, CDR2 YDEGEE. The CDR3 runs 17 residues. J is TRBJ2-5 and V is TRBV5-8; 8 bases match TRBD2. Sequencing was carried out using PBMCs. This TCR came from a man younger than 45 in good health and CMV-seronegative. The CDR3 nucleotides are TGTGCCAGCAGCTCGGGACTAGACACCCTGGGGCGAGAGACCCAGTACTTC. Residues: CASSSGLDTLGRETQYF.